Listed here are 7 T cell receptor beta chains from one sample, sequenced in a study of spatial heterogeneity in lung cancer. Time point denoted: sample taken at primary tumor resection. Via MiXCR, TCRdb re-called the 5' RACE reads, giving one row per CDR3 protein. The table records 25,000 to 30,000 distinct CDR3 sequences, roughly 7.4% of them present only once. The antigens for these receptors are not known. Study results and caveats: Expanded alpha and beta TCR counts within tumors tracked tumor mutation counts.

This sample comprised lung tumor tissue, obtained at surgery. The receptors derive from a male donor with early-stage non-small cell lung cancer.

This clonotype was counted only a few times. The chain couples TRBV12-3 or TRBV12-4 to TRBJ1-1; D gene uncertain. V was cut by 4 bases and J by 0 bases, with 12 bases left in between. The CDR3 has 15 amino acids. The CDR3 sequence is CASSSRGRMNTEAFF. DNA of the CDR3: TGTGCCAGCAGTTCCCGAGGCAGGATGAACACTGAAGCTTTCTTT.

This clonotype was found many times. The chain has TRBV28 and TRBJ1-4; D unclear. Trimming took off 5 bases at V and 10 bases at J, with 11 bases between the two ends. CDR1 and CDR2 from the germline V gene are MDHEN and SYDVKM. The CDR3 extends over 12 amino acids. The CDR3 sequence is CASSRGRGKLFF. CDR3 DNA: TGTGCCAGCAGTAGAGGACGGGGAAAACTGTTTTTT.

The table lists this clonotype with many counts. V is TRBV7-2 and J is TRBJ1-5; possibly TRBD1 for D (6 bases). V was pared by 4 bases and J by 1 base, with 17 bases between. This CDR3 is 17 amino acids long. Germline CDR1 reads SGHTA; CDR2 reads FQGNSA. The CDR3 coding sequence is TGTGCCAGCAGCTCAACAGGGATGAGGGCAAGCAATCAGCCCCAGCATTTT. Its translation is CASSSTGMRASNQPQHF.

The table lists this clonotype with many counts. CDR3 DNA sequence: TGCAGCGTCTCCCGGGACAGGACCCCCACTGAAGCTTTCTTT. Translation gives CSVSRDRTPTEAFF. The chain employs TRBV29-1 and TRBJ1-1, with TRBD1 identical over 8 bases. Germline V gene lookup returns CDR1 SQVTM and CDR2 ANQGSEA. The ends lost 6 bases at V and 4 bases at J; junction bases unmatched: 10. This CDR3 is built from 14 residues.

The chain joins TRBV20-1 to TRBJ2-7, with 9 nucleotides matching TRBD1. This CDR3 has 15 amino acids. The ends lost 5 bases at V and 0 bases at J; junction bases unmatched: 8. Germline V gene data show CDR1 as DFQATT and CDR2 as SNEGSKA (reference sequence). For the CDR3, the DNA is TGCAGTGCTCATCGGGACAGGGATTTCTCCTACGAGCAGTACTTC. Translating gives CSAHRDRDFSYEQYF.

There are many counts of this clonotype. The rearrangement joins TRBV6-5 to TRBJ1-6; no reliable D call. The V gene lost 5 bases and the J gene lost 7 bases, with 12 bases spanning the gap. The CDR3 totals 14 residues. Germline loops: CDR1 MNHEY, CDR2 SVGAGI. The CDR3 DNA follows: TGTGCCAGCAGTCCCCGCGGGGAAAATTCACCCCTCCACTTT. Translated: CASSPRGENSPLHF.

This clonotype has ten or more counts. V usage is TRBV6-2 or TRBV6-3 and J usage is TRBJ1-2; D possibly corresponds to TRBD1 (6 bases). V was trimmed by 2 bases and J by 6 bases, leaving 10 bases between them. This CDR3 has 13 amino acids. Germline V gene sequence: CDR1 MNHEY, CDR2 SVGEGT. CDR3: CASSYEAGDGYTF. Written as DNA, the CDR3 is TGTGCCAGCAGTTACGAGGCAGGGGATGGCTACACCTTC.